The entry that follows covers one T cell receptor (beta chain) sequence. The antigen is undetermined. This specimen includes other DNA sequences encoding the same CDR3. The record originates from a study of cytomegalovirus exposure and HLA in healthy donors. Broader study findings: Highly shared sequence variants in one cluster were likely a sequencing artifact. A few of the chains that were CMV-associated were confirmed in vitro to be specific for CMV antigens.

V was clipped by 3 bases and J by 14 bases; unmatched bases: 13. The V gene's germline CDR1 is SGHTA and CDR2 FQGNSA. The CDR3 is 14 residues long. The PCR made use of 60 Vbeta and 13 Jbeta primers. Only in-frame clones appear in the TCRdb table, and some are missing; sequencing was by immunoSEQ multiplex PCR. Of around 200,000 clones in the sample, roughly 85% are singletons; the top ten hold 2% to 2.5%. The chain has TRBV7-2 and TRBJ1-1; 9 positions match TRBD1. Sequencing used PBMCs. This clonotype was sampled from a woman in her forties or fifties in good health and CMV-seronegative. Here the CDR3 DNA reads TGTGCCAGCAGCTTTATCTACAGGGGGCTCGACGCCTTCTTT. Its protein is CASSFIYRGLDAFF.